Here is one T cell receptor (beta chain) with its context. The antigen remains unidentified. The entry originates in a study of Ad26.COV2.S vaccination and SARS-CoV-2 variants. For the study at large: Intramuscular Ad26.COV2.S doses were given once or twice, 56 days apart. Study-wide results and limits: Participants given vaccine showed non-spike TCR breadth similar to that of placebo recipients.

V was shortened by 6 bases and J by 3 bases, with 14 bases between the two germline ends. This CDR3 spans 14 amino acids. Looked up from germline, CDR1 is SGHTA and CDR2 is FQGNSA. Indicated treatment: roughly 19 received Ad26.COV2.S at low or high dose, single or two shots; 5 received placebo; per-sample allocation not given. After the first vaccine or placebo injection, samples were drawn on day 63. Produced via immunoSEQ multiplex PCR; TCRdb's table is partial and in-frame only. The profile shows 380,000 or so clones, 86% of them singletons. This clonotype originated in a person aged 18-60 years who received the Ad26.COV2.S COVID-19 vaccine or a placebo. Sample: peripheral blood, taken in a trial of Ad26.COV2.S vaccine versus placebo. The chain is built from TRBV7-2 and TRBJ1-2; a weak D match, TRBD1 (6 bases). The CDR3 sequence: CASSSLDRHYGYTF. CDR3 nucleotide sequence: TGTGCCAGCAGTTCCCTAGACAGGCACTATGGCTACACCTTC.